The text below deals with one T cell receptor (beta chain). Its antigen is not known. This CDR3 comprises 16 residues. V lost 2 bases and J 0 bases, leaving 11 bases between the germline ends. CDR1 is MNHEY and CDR2 is SVGAGI in the germline V gene. On average, the one heparinised blood draw given by each donor was 90 to 150 mL. Since all of the isolated RNA was reverse transcribed, expressed TCRB transcripts were what got sequenced. Method: immunoSEQ multiplex PCR; TCRdb's copy keeps in-frame clones and lacks some. This sample carries 310,000 or so clones, around 9.3% of them seen once, and the ten largest clones take approximately 1%. These data belong to a study of beta chain features in type 1 diabetes. Study-wide points: The cDNA sequencing approach could over-represent high-TCR-expressing cells. Among patients with Type 1 diabetes, TCRB CDR3s were moderately but significantly shorter in every one of the four CD4+ subsets.

Sequencing was done on a sample of central memory CD4+ T cells from blood. The chain couples TRBV6-5 to TRBJ1-3; D remains ambiguous. The receptor's source is a man aged 25-45 years with type 1 diabetes. The CDR3 region is CASSYGGPNSGNTIYF. The CDR3 DNA is TGTGCCAGCAGTTACGGAGGACCGAACTCTGGAAACACCATATATTTT.